A single sample gave rise to the 29 T cell receptor beta chains below, sequenced in a study of shared clonotypes between healthy human individuals (dated by TCRdb to 2018 to 2020). Library prep was done by the immunoSEQ multiplex PCR assay. What TCRdb holds here is the immuneACCESS table cut down to in-frame rearrangements. Part of the clones is not present; checked against another copy, under half of the missing clones reflect an unresolved V gene, and the others are unexplained. Here the sample has some 2,000,000 clones; 90% to 95% occur a single time. Clones ranked in the top ten supply 0.13% of the sample. Source material: naive CD4+ T cells sorted from blood. What this sample's cell subset or site label stands for: CD45RA+ positively selected. These receptors all come from a young man in good health.

This clone has only one observation. The chain couples TRBV19 to TRBJ1-5; unclear D gene. This CDR3 is 13 amino acids long. V lost 6 bases, J lost 4 bases, and 10 bases lay in between. The V gene's germline CDR1 is LNHDA and CDR2 SQIVND (reference sequence). The CDR3 loop reads CASRGPLNQPQHF. In DNA form, the CDR3 reads TGTGCCAGTAGGGGCCCCTTAAATCAGCCCCAGCATTTT.

The rearrangement joins TRBV5-4 to TRBJ1-1, with no clear D. The germline CDR1 and CDR2 sequences are SGHNT and YYREEE (reference sequence). Trimming pared 4 bases from V and 0 bases from J, leaving 13 bases between. This CDR3 has 15 residues. The CDR3 region has the DNA TGTGCCAGCAGCCCCGCGGTTCATCTGAACACTGAAGCTTTCTTT. It translates to CASSPAVHLNTEAFF.

The chain joins TRBV4-1 to TRBJ1-3; the D is unclear. Looked up from germline, CDR1 is MGHRA and CDR2 is YSYEKL. V dropped 11 bases and J dropped 0 bases, with 17 bases sitting between them. The length of the CDR3 is 15 residues. The CDR3 loop reads CAGEHLMVSGNTIYF. The CDR3 region has the DNA TGCGCCGGCGAACACCTGATGGTCTCTGGAAACACCATATATTTT.

This chain connects TRBV11-2 to TRBJ2-2, with 13 bases that match TRBD2. The CDR3 has 16 amino acids. Trimming at V came to 2 bases and at J to 7 bases, leaving 4 bases not matched to a gene. Germline V lookup: CDR1 SGHAT, CDR2 FQNNGV. DNA of the CDR3: TGTGCCAGCAGCTTAACTAGCGGGAGGGCCCTCGGGGAGCTGTTTTTT. Protein product: CASSLTSGRALGELFF. The entire variable domain, with the rest obtained from reference TRBV11-2 and TRBJ2-2, is as follows: EAGVAQSPRYKIIEKRQSVAFWCNPISGHATLYWYQQILGQGPKLLIQFQNNGVVDDSQLPKDRFSAERLKGVDSTLKIQPAKLEDSAVYLCASSLTSGRALGELFFGEGSRLTVL.

This clone was found many times. The rearrangement uses TRBV18 and TRBJ2-2, with a tentative D call TRBD1 (6 bases). Trimming shortened V by 1 base and J by 1 base, and 10 bases separated the two germline ends. In germline, CDR1 is KGHSH, CDR2 LQKENI. There are 16 residues in the CDR3. The CDR3 DNA follows: TGTGCCAGCTCACCACGTCCAGGGGTGAACACCGGGGAGCTGTTTTTT. Translating gives CASSPRPGVNTGELFF.

J is TRBJ2-1 and V is TRBV6-5; D is perhaps TRBD2 (6 bases). The CDR3 has 15 amino acids. Germline V gene data show CDR1 as MNHEY and CDR2 as SVGAGI. Trimming took 4 bases from V and 6 from J, leaving 16 bases between them. CDR3 in amino acids: CASSSPAGTFNEQFF. The CDR3 DNA is TGTGCCAGCAGTTCCCCCGCGGGGACTTTCAATGAGCAGTTCTTC.

The rearrangement uses TRBV28 and TRBJ2-3, with TRBD1 identical over 7 bases. V trimming: 5 bases; J trimming: 7 bases; junction bases outside the gene matches: 12. The CDR3 sequence is 15 residues long. Germline V CDR1 and CDR2: MDHEN, SYDVKM. CDR3 in amino acids: CASSQEPTGLHTQYF. The CDR3 bases are TGTGCCAGCAGTCAAGAACCGACAGGGCTTCATACGCAGTATTTT.

This chain uses TRBV30 with TRBJ2-3, with TRBD1 as a possible D gene (7 bases). This CDR3 is built from 14 residues. From germline, CDR1 is GTSNPN and CDR2 SVGIG (reference sequence). V was shortened by 3 bases and J by 6 bases, with 16 bases between the two germline ends. In nucleotides, the CDR3 is TGTGCCTGGAGGGGCAGGGGGAGGTCGGATACGCAGTATTTT. Encoded protein: CAWRGRGRSDTQYF.

The chain uses TRBV21-1 and TRBJ1-1; the D call in the table, TRBD1, was not verified against the DNA. TRBV21-1 is annotated as a pseudogene. The CDR3 spans 17 residues. The DNA for the CDR3 is TGTGCCAGCAGCAAAGTTATTCGGACCAGAGGGGGCACTGAAGCTTTCTTT. Translation: CASSKVIRTRGGTEAFF.

The chain carries TRBV19 and TRBJ1-2; perhaps TRBD1 as D (5 bases). The germline V and J ends were trimmed by 3 bases and 12 bases, with 14 bases remaining between them. Per germline, CDR1 LNHDA and CDR2 SQIVND (reference sequence). The CDR3 contains 12 residues. CDR3 sequence: CASSIGAGSDTF. CDR3 in DNA: TGTGCCAGTAGTATCGGGGCGGGGAGCGACACCTTC.

The V and J genes are TRBV13 and TRBJ2-1; D gene uncertain. Germline V gene sequence: CDR1 PRHDT, CDR2 FYEKMQ (reference sequence). The length of the CDR3 is 14 residues. V lost 8 bases and J lost 7, with 18 bases in between. The CDR3 reads CASQNKMRSNEQFF. The DNA for the CDR3 is TGTGCCAGCCAAAATAAGATGCGCTCTAATGAGCAGTTCTTC.

CDR3 nucleotides: TGTGCCAGCAGCGTAGTGGGGGCTCACAATGAGCAGTTCTTC. Translation gives CASSVVGAHNEQFF. This chain uses TRBV9 with TRBJ2-1; D possibly corresponds to TRBD1 (6 bases). The germline gives CDR1 SGDLS, CDR2 YYNGEE. The CDR3 consists of 14 residues. The germline V and J ends were trimmed by 0 bases and 5 bases, with 9 bases remaining between them.

The chain recombines TRBV2 with TRBJ2-2, with 8 nucleotides matching TRBD2. Looked up from germline, CDR1 is SNHLY and CDR2 is FYNNEI. The CDR3 spans 13 residues. CDR3 amino acids: CTSRGENTGELFF. The DNA for the CDR3 is TGTACCTCGCGGGGGGAGAACACCGGGGAGCTGTTTTTT.

Of note for this clone: The same CDR3 also results from other DNA sequences found in this sample. The chain is built from TRBV5-1 and TRBJ1-2; 10 bases map to TRBD1. Germline loops: CDR1 SGHRS, CDR2 YFSETQ. The CDR3 extends over 14 amino acids. Losses at the gene ends were 5 bases for V and 4 bases for J; bases not matched to a gene: 5. CDR3 amino acids: CASSPGQGLYGYTF. Written as DNA, the CDR3 is TGCGCCAGCAGTCCGGGACAGGGGCTCTATGGCTACACCTTC.

This sequence joins TRBV6-5 and TRBJ2-7; D remains unclear. CDR1 is MNHEY, CDR2 SVGAGI, per germline. V lost 0 bases, J lost 6 bases, and 9 bases lay in between. This CDR3 is built from 13 residues. CDR3 sequence reads: CASSYSGRAEQYF. CDR3 coding DNA: TGTGCCAGCAGTTACTCTGGCCGGGCCGAGCAGTACTTC.

The gene calls are TRBV6-1 and TRBJ1-1, with D hard to call. Germline V lookup: CDR1 MNHNS, CDR2 SASEGT. This CDR3 has 12 residues. Trimming shortened V by 3 bases and J by 5 bases, and 7 bases separated the two germline ends. CDR3 in DNA: TGTGCCAGCAGTGACATAGGTACTGAAGCTTTCTTT. Encoded protein: CASSDIGTEAFF.

The rearrangement joins TRBV14 to TRBJ2-7; 8 nucleotides line up with TRBD1. The CDR3 is made up of 14 amino acids. V lost 4 bases to trimming and J lost 3 bases; unmatched junction nucleotides: 5. CDR1 and CDR2 (germline): SGHDN, FVKESK. This CDR3 reads CASSRWTGHYEQYF. CDR3 DNA: TGTGCCAGCAGCCGATGGACAGGGCACTACGAGCAGTACTTC. Full variable domain (rest looked up from reference TRBV14 and TRBJ2-7): EAGVTQFPSHSVIEKGQTVTLRCDPISGHDNLYWYRRVMGKEIKFLLHFVKESKQDESGMPNNRFLAERTGGTYSTLKVQPAELEDSGVYFCASSRWTGHYEQYFGPGTRLTVT.

Of note for this clone: This specimen includes other DNA sequences encoding the same CDR3. The CDR3 DNA follows: TGCGCCAGCAGCTTGCGGGGAGCAAACACTGAAGCTTTCTTT. Translated, it gives CASSLRGANTEAFF. This rearrangement joins TRBV5-1 to TRBJ1-1, with D uncertain. V dropped 1 base and J dropped 2 bases, with 9 bases sitting between them. The CDR3 is made up of 14 amino acids. Germline CDR1 and CDR2: SGHRS and YFSETQ.

The rearrangement joins TRBV9 to TRBJ2-7, with a weak D call TRBD1 (5 bases). Germline assignment: CDR1 SGDLS and CDR2 YYNGEE. This CDR3 region has 14 residues. The ends were cut back, 5 bases at V and 3 bases at J, with 15 bases in the middle. The CDR3 DNA reads TGTGCCAGCAGTCCAGGGTCGACCTACTACGAGCAGTACTTC. Encoded protein: CASSPGSTYYEQYF.

This chain links TRBV5-1 with TRBJ2-5, with D maybe TRBD1 (5 bases). Germline V gene data show CDR1 as SGHRS and CDR2 as YFSETQ. The CDR3 is 15 amino acids. Trimming cost V 2 bases and J 4 bases, with 15 bases left between them. CDR3 DNA: TGCGCCAGCAGCTTAACCCCAGGGTCGGGAGAGACCCAGTACTTC. Amino acids: CASSLTPGSGETQYF.

The chain couples TRBV5-1 to TRBJ1-4; a possible D gene is TRBD1 (5 bases). Germline values: CDR1 SGHRS, CDR2 YFSETQ. CDR3 length: 15 residues. V shed 6 bases and J shed 2 bases, with 14 bases lying between them. The DNA for the CDR3 is TGCGCCAGCACCCCGCTCGGGGGGACTAATGAAAAACTGTTTTTT. It yields the protein CASTPLGGTNEKLFF.

This clone is a singleton in its sample. The chain links TRBV9 to TRBJ1-3; TRBD1 might be the D (5 bases). CDR3 length equals 15 residues. The V and J ends lost 0 bases and 0 bases respectively, with 7 bases between them. Germline V gives CDR1 SGDLS, CDR2 YYNGEE. Here the CDR3 reads CASSVGQFSGNTIYF. The CDR3 DNA is TGTGCCAGCAGCGTAGGACAGTTCTCTGGAAACACCATATATTTT.

The chain joins TRBV5-4 to TRBJ2-3, with D possibly called TRBD1 or TRBD2 (5 bases each). V lost 0 bases and J 0 bases, leaving 11 bases between the germline ends. The V gene's germline CDR1 is SGHNT and CDR2 YYREEE (reference sequence). The CDR3 is made up of 16 amino acids. DNA for the CDR3: TGTGCCAGCAGCTTGGAGGGGAGAACTAGCACAGATACGCAGTATTTT. As protein: CASSLEGRTSTDTQYF.

The J gene is TRBJ2-3, the V gene TRBV10-3; 10 bases match TRBD1. V shed 6 bases, J shed 0 bases, and the junction held 6 bases outside the gene matches. Germline CDR1 and CDR2: ENHRY and SYGVKD. The CDR3 loop spans 16 amino acids. CDR3 loop: CAIRDDRGRSTDTQYF. The CDR3 DNA is TGTGCCATCAGGGACGACAGGGGGCGTAGCACAGATACGCAGTATTTT.

The V gene is TRBV5-1, the J gene TRBJ2-3; possible D gene TRBD1, 6 bases. The V and J ends lost 7 bases and 2 bases respectively, with 14 bases between them. Germline-derived CDR1 and CDR2 are SGHRS and YFSETQ. This CDR3 contains 14 residues. CDR3 DNA: TGCGCCAGCGGCCCTACAGGGACCACAGATACGCAGTATTTT. It encodes CASGPTGTTDTQYF.

The chain carries TRBV12-5 and TRBJ1-1; 7 bases map to TRBD1. The germline V gene has CDR1 LGHNT and CDR2 FRNRAP. Unmatched junction bases numbered 1, after V lost 0 bases and J lost 0 bases. The CDR3 is made up of 15 amino acids. The CDR3 DNA reads TGTGCTAGTGGTTTGGTGGGACAGCTGAACACTGAAGCTTTCTTT. This translates into CASGLVGQLNTEAFF.

The chain links TRBV7-2 to TRBJ1-6; 12 positions agree with TRBD1. The CDR3 is 15 amino acids. In germline, CDR1 is SGHTA, CDR2 FQGNSA. V was pared by 3 bases and J by 10 bases, with 4 bases of the junction left unmatched. The CDR3 loop is CASSFTGQGASPLHF. In DNA, the CDR3 is TGTGCCAGCAGCTTTACGGGACAGGGGGCATCACCCCTCCACTTT. Full variable domain (rest looked up from reference TRBV7-2 and TRBJ1-6): GAGVSQSPSNKVTEKGKDVELRCDPISGHTALYWYRQSLGQGLEFLIYFQGNSAPDKSGLPSDRFSAERTGGSVSTLTIQRTQQEDSAVYLCASSFTGQGASPLHFGNGTRLTVT.

This clone was seen only once. This chain joins TRBV6-5 and TRBJ2-5; D possibly corresponds to TRBD1 (6 bases). This CDR3 region has 13 residues. Per the germline V gene, CDR1 is MNHEY and CDR2 is SVGAGI. Trimming pared 6 bases from V and 3 bases from J, leaving 11 bases between. CDR3 amino acids: CASSRGSKETQYF. Here the CDR3 DNA reads TGTGCCAGCAGCAGGGGATCCAAAGAGACCCAGTACTTC.

The V call is TRBV10-3, the J call TRBJ1-5; possibly TRBD1 for D (6 bases). The length of the CDR3 is 15 residues. Germline V gene sequence: CDR1 ENHRY, CDR2 SYGVKD. V was trimmed by 2 bases and J by 6 bases, leaving 14 bases between them. The CDR3 region is CAISEMKTGSQPQHF. CDR3 DNA sequence: TGTGCCATCAGTGAGATGAAGACAGGCAGTCAGCCCCAGCATTTT.